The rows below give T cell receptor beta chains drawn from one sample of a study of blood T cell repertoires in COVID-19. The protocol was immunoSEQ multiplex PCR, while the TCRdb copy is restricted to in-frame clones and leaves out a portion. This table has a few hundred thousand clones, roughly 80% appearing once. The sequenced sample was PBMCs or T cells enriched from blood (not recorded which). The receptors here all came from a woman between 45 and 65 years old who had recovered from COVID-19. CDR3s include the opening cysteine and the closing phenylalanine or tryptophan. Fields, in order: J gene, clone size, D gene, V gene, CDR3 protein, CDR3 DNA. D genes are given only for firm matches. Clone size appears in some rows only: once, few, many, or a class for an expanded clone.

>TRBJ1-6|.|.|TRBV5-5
CASSEVNGVPLHF
TGTGCCAGCAGCGAGGTGAATGGAGTCCCCCTCCACTTT
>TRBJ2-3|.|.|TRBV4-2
CASSQVVQGGTDTQYF
TGTGCCAGCAGCCAAGTGGTACAGGGTGGCACAGATACGCAGTATTTT
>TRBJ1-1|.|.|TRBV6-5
CASSTDSLFIGAFF
TGTGCCAGCAGTACCGACAGTCTGTTCATAGGAGCTTTCTTT
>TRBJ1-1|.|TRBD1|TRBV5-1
CASSLSHPGGSLRGTEAFF
TGCGCCAGCAGCTTGTCTCATCCAGGGGGCTCCCTTCGGGGCACTGAAGCTTTCTTT
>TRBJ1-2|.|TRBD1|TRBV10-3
CAISEDRVGGYTF
TGTGCCATCAGTGAGGACAGGGTCGGGGGCTACACCTTC
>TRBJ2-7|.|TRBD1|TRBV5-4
CASSTKDRGPRGDEQYF
TGTGCCAGCAGCACCAAGGACAGGGGCCCCCGCGGTGACGAGCAGTACTTC
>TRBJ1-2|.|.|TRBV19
CASSPEGGAYTSLYVGYTF
TGTGCCAGTAGCCCAGAGGGGGGGGCCTACACTTCACTGTATGTAGGCTACACCTTC
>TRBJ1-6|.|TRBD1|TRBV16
CASTEGASVSPLHF
TGTGCCAGCACCGAGGGGGCGAGTGTTTCACCCCTCCACTTT
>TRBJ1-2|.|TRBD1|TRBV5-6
CASSATGVYGYTF
TGTGCCAGCAGCGCAACAGGGGTTTATGGCTACACCTTC
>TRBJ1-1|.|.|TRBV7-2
CASSLTRGGFAEAFF
TGTGCCAGCAGCCTAACGCGGGGGGGGTTCGCTGAAGCTTTCTTT
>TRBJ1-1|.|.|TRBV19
CASSQTLNTEAFF
TGTGCCAGTTCTCAAACTTTGAACACTGAAGCTTTCTTT
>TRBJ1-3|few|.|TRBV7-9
CASSFTAGASGNTIYF
TGTGCCAGCAGCTTCACGGCAGGGGCCTCTGGAAACACCATATATTTT
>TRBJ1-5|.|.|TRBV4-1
CASSLTIQGSNQPQHF
TGCGCCAGCAGCTTAACTATACAGGGTTCCAATCAGCCCCAGCATTTT
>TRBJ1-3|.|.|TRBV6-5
CASTLTSGNTIYF
TGTGCCAGCACGCTCACTTCTGGAAACACCATATATTTT
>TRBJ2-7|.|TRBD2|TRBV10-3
CAISELGLAGSSYEQYF
TGTGCCATCAGTGAATTAGGGCTAGCGGGGAGCTCCTACGAGCAGTACTTC
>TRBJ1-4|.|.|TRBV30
CAGTAGGSGEKLFF
TGTGCCGGGACTGCGGGGGGCTCAGGTGAAAAACTGTTTTTT
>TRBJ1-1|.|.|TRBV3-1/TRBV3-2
CASSQVAQREAFF
TGTGCCAGCAGCCAAGTAGCCCAGCGGGAAGCTTTCTTT
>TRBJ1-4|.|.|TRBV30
CAWEGLVGEKLFF
TGTGCCTGGGAGGGGTTGGTTGGTGAAAAACTGTTTTTT
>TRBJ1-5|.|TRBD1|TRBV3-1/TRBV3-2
CASSRGRTGSSQHF
TGTGCCAGCAGCCGGGGTCGGACAGGGTCTTCCCAGCATTTT
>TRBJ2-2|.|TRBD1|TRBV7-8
CASSRTGGHTGELFF
TGTGCCAGCAGCCGGACAGGGGGCCACACCGGGGAGCTGTTTTTT
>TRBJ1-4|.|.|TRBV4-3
CASSQDGGVENEKLFF
TGCGCCAGCAGCCAAGATGGGGGGGTGGAAAATGAAAAACTGTTTTTT
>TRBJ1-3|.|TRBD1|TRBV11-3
CASSLAPDRAGNTIYF
TGTGCCAGCAGCTTAGCCCCTGACAGGGCTGGAAACACCATATATTTT
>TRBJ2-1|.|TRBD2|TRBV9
CASSVGSLAGNYNEQFF
TGTGCCAGCAGCGTAGGTAGCTTAGCGGGGAACTACAATGAGCAGTTCTTC
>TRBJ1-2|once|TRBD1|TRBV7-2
CASSLWPPGQGFGYGYTF
TGTGCCAGCAGCTTGTGGCCCCCGGGACAGGGTTTCGGCTATGGCTACACCTTC
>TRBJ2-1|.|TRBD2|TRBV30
CAWNPGGNDEQFF
TGTGCCTGGAACCCGGGGGGGAACGATGAGCAGTTCTTC
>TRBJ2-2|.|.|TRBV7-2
CASSLVRANTGELFF
TGTGCCAGCAGCTTAGTCCGAGCGAACACCGGGGAGCTGTTTTTT
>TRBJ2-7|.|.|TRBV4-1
CASSQDLRGRSSYEQYF
TGCGCCAGCAGCCAAGATCTTAGGGGTAGGAGCTCCTACGAGCAGTACTTC
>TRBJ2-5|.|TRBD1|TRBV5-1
CASRYGQGRYETQYF
TGCGCCAGCAGATATGGACAGGGGAGATATGAGACCCAGTACTTC
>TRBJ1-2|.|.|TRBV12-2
CASRLARDRGCYGYTF
TGTGCAAGTCGCTTAGCTAGGGACAGGGGATGCTATGGCTACACCTTC
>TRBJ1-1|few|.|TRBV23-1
CASSHMNTEAFF
TGCGCCAGCAGTCACATGAACACTGAAGCTTTCTTT
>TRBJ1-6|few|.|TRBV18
CASSPWADYNSPLHF
TGTGCCAGCTCACCATGGGCAGATTATAATTCACCCCTCCACTTT